This T cell receptor (beta chain) came from a study of blood T cell repertoires in COVID-19. Per the original data handling: For nucleated cells, counts were estimated from reference gene primer amplification. This table comes from immunoSEQ multiplex PCR, and its TCRdb copy is limited to in-frame clones, with some not included. V, J and clone size derive from that table, while D and trimming were established from the DNA sequence. The sample has approximately 670,000 clones; 85% to 90% are singletons. V lost 4 bases and J lost 5; bases outside the gene matches: 6. This CDR3 contains 15 residues. Looked up from germline, CDR1 is LGHNA and CDR2 is YSLEER.

Sequenced input: peripheral blood. This sequence originates from a woman aged 18 to 35 with acute or convalescent COVID-19. The chain recombines TRBV4-3 with TRBJ1-5; 9 bases are shared with TRBD1. CDR3 loop: CASSRNRGRDQPQHF. The CDR3 nucleotides read TGCGCCAGCAGCCGTAACAGGGGGCGAGATCAGCCCCAGCATTTT.